The T cell receptor (beta chain) under discussion was sequenced for a study of CD4 T cells in relation to SARS-CoV-2 and coronaviruses. Study at large: TCR beta CDR3s were sequenced after roughly ten-day antigen culture of PBMCs. Study conclusions and caveats: In 55% to 75% of donors, memory CD4+ clonotypes crossrecognized SARS-CoV-2 and at least one common cold coronavirus spike. The cross-reactivity analysis covered only spike protein, not other viral proteins.

About this clone: Its antigen remains unidentified.

Germline V gene data show CDR1 as SGHDT and CDR2 as YYEEEE. The CDR3 covers 15 residues. The trim removed 4 bases at V and 3 bases at J, leaving 8 bases unmatched. Generated by immunoSEQ multiplex PCR, the TCRdb table keeps only in-frame clones and is missing some. Here the sample spans approximately 41,000 clones, more than 60% being singletons. Naive and memory CD4+ T cells were separated from cryopreserved PBMCs. The sequenced sample was memory CD4+ T cells from PBMCs, cultured in vitro. This chain joins TRBV5-6 and TRBJ2-5; 8 nucleotides align to TRBD1. The clonotype was recovered from an adult with COVID-19. The CDR3 spells CASSPGQGMEETQYF. CDR3 bases: TGTGCCAGCAGCCCTGGACAGGGTATGGAAGAGACCCAGTACTTC.